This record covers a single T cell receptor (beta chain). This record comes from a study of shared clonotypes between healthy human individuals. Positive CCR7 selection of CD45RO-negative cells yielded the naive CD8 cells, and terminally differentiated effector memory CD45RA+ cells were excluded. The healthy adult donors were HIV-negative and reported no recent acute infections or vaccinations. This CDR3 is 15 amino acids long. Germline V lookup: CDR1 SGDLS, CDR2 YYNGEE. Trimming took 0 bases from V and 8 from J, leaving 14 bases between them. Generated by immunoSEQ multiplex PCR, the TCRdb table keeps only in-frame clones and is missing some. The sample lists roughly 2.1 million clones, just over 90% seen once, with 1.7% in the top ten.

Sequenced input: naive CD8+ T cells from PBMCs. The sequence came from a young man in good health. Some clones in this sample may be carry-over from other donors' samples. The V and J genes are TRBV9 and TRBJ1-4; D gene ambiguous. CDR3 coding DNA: TGTGCCAGCAGCGTAGCGTTTTTTTCCGGGGAAAAACTGTTTTTT. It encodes CASSVAFFSGEKLFF.